One sample yielded the 20 T cell receptor beta chains listed below, sequenced in a study of shared clonotypes between healthy human individuals. Produced via immunoSEQ multiplex PCR; TCRdb's table is partial and in-frame only. The sample lists approximately 980,000 clones, around three quarters occurring once. The sequenced sample was memory CD4+ T cells sorted from blood. Documented subset: CD45RA-negative fraction. The receptors shown here come from a young man in good health.

Remarks on this clone: The same CDR3 arises from other DNA sequences in this sample as well. The J gene is TRBJ2-3, the V gene TRBV6-5; D ambiguous. The CDR3 is 13 residues long. The V end lost 8 bases, the J end lost 1 base, and 10 bases lay between the germline ends. The V gene's germline CDR1 is MNHEY and CDR2 SVGAGI. The CDR3 here is CASRTPGTDTQYF. Written as DNA, the CDR3 is TGTGCCAGCCGGACCCCGGGCACAGATACGCAGTATTTT.

V usage is TRBV2 and J usage is TRBJ1-6, with a tentative D call TRBD1 (5 bases). The germline V and J ends were trimmed by 3 bases and 5 bases, with 11 bases remaining between them. Germline lookup yields CDR1 SNHLY and CDR2 FYNNEI. The CDR3 is 15 amino acids. This chain's CDR3 is CASSDGTFDNSPLHF. CDR3 sequence (DNA): TGTGCCAGCAGTGACGGGACGTTTGATAATTCACCCCTCCACTTT.

The J gene is TRBJ2-1, the V gene TRBV5-6; TRBD2 aligns across 8 bases. The CDR3 runs to 17 residues. V shed 2 bases, J shed 7 bases, and the junction held 14 bases outside the gene matches. The germline V gene has CDR1 SGHDT and CDR2 YYEEEE. CDR3 nucleotide sequence: TGTGCCAGCAGCTTCCCTATGTCGGGAGGGCCTTGGAATGAGCAGTTCTTC. It encodes CASSFPMSGGPWNEQFF. Full variable domain (rest looked up from reference TRBV5-6 and TRBJ2-1): DAGVTQSPTHLIKTRGQQVTLRCSPKSGHDTVSWYQQALGQGPQFIFQYYEEEERQRGNFPDRFSGHQFPNYSSELNVNALLLGDSALYLCASSFPMSGGPWNEQFFGPGTRLTVL.

The chain has TRBV5-1 and TRBJ2-7, with TRBD2 matching 9 bases. Trimming removed 1 base from V and 6 bases from J; junction bases left unmatched: 8. CDR1 and CDR2 (germline): SGHRS, YFSETQ. The CDR3 spans 15 residues. The DNA of the CDR3 is TGCGCCAGCAGCTTGTTAGCGGGAGACCTGGGCGAGCAGTACTTC. Protein product: CASSLLAGDLGEQYF.

The chain joins TRBV28 to TRBJ2-7; D not certain. The V end lost 6 bases, the J end lost 6 bases, and 15 bases lay between the germline ends. CDR3 size: 13 residues. Germline lookup yields CDR1 MDHEN and CDR2 SYDVKM. This CDR3 is CASRENGPGEQYF. Written as DNA, the CDR3 is TGTGCCAGCAGAGAGAACGGCCCCGGCGAGCAGTACTTC.

The chain has TRBV5-1 and TRBJ1-6; D gene unclear. Trimming took 3 bases from V and 8 from J, leaving 9 bases between them. Germline CDR1 is SGHRS and CDR2 is YFSETQ. The CDR3 runs to 13 residues. CDR3 amino acids: CASSSNPDSPLHF. The CDR3 nucleotides are TGCGCCAGCAGCTCAAACCCGGATTCACCCCTCCACTTT.

Only one count was recorded for this clone. The J gene is TRBJ1-1, the V gene TRBV5-5, with D hard to call. This CDR3 has 16 amino acids. The germline V gene has CDR1 SGHKS and CDR2 YYEKEE (reference sequence). Trimming pared 0 bases from V and 0 bases from J, leaving 12 bases between. The CDR3 DNA reads TGTGCCAGCAGCTTGGGCGGGGTGTGGGTGAACACTGAAGCTTTCTTT. Translated: CASSLGGVWVNTEAFF.

This rearrangement joins TRBV28 to TRBJ1-2, with D possibly matching TRBD1 (5 bases). Between the trimmed V and J ends, which lost 4 bases and 5 bases, there was a span of 8 bases. The germline gives CDR1 MDHEN, CDR2 SYDVKM. CDR3 length: 12 residues. The CDR3 nucleotides read TGTGCCAGCAGTTACGGGACGTATGGCTACACCTTC. Translation: CASSYGTYGYTF.

The chain links TRBV4-1 to TRBJ2-7; D gene unclear. CDR3 length: 12 amino acids. V gave up 2 bases and J gave up 5 bases, with 7 bases separating them. Germline CDR1 reads MGHRA; CDR2 reads YSYEKL. CDR3 sequence: CASSQSIHEQYF. CDR3 DNA sequence: TGCGCCAGCAGCCAAAGTATCCACGAGCAGTACTTC.

The gene calls are TRBV5-4 and TRBJ1-1; D gene unclear. The V end lost 0 bases, the J end lost 4 bases, and 13 bases lay between the germline ends. Germline values: CDR1 SGHNT, CDR2 YYREEE (reference sequence). The CDR3 consists of 15 residues. CDR3 sequence (DNA): TGTGCCAGCAGCTTGGAGGTAGGGCTGACCACTGAAGCTTTCTTT. It codes for CASSLEVGLTTEAFF.

The V gene is TRBV7-2, the J gene TRBJ2-7; the match to TRBD1 covers 7 bases. CDR1 and CDR2 (germline): SGHTA, FQGNSA. The CDR3 is 12 residues long. The V gene end was trimmed by 2 bases and the J gene end by 6 bases; junction bases not matched to a gene: 1. The CDR3: CASSLRTGEQYF. CDR3 coding DNA: TGTGCCAGCAGCTTAAGGACAGGCGAGCAGTACTTC.

Worth noting for this clone: A much larger clone lies one base from this, so it may be a read error. The chain combines TRBV6-5 with TRBJ2-1; D call uncertain. Germline assignment: CDR1 MNHEY and CDR2 SVGAGI. This CDR3 comprises 11 residues. V lost 4 bases and J lost 3, with 1 base in between. CDR3 DNA sequence: TGTGCCAGCAGTTTCTACAATGAGCAGTTCTTC. Translation gives CASSFYNEQFF.

The CDR3, as DNA: TGTGCCAGCAGCGCCGCCCGTCCAGGCGGGGGCACTGAAGCTTTCTTT. It specifies CASSAARPGGGTEAFF. This sequence joins TRBV7-9 and TRBJ1-1, with D possibly being TRBD1 (5 bases). V shed 5 bases and J shed 4 bases, with 20 bases lying between them. The CDR3 totals 16 residues. CDR1 and CDR2 (germline): SEHNR, FQNEAQ (reference sequence).

For this clone: Distinct nucleotide sequences in the sample also encode this CDR3. V gene TRBV5-6 combines with J gene TRBJ1-5, with D perhaps matching TRBD1 (5 bases). CDR3 length: 14 residues. Trimming pared 0 bases from V and 4 bases from J, leaving 8 bases between. Germline-derived CDR1 and CDR2 are SGHDT and YYEEEE. The CDR3 spells CASSLGGGNQPQHF. CDR3 sequence (DNA): TGTGCCAGCAGCTTGGGGGGCGGGAATCAGCCCCAGCATTTT.

This rearrangement joins TRBV9 to TRBJ1-5, with D tentatively TRBD1 (5 bases). The V end was cut by 4 bases, the J end by 6 bases, with 14 bases between. Per germline, CDR1 SGDLS and CDR2 YYNGEE. CDR3 size: 14 residues. CDR3: CASSTAGFGQPQHF. The CDR3 bases are TGTGCCAGCAGCACGGCAGGGTTCGGTCAGCCCCAGCATTTT.

The chain joins TRBV6-5 to TRBJ2-5, with D perhaps TRBD2 (5 bases). Germline loops: CDR1 MNHEY, CDR2 SVGAGI. The V end lost 5 bases, the J end lost 5 bases, and 12 bases lay between the germline ends. This CDR3 spans 13 amino acids. The CDR3 DNA sequence: TGTGCCAGCAGTGATTGGGAGACGGAGACCCAGTACTTC. Encoded protein: CASSDWETETQYF.

V gene TRBV10-3 combines with J gene TRBJ2-7; a possible D gene is TRBD1 (6 bases). This CDR3 has 12 amino acids. The V end was cut by 10 bases, the J end by 0 bases, with 10 bases between. The germline CDR1 and CDR2 sequences are ENHRY and SYGVKD. The DNA of the CDR3 is TGTGCCACCACAGGGAACTCCTACGAGCAGTACTTC. Its translation: CATTGNSYEQYF.

The CDR3 here is CASSPNQGGEQYF. The CDR3, as DNA: TGTGCCAGCTCACCAAACCAGGGTGGGGAGCAGTACTTC. V usage is TRBV18 and J usage is TRBJ2-7, with D possibly being TRBD1 (5 bases). Germline V gene data show CDR1 as KGHSH and CDR2 as LQKENI. This CDR3 has 13 residues. With 2 bases removed from V and 7 bases from J, the gap between germline ends came to 12 bases.

CDR3 protein: CASSEGTAQINYGYTF. CDR3 DNA: TGTGCCAGCAGTGAAGGTACGGCCCAAATTAACTATGGCTACACCTTC. This chain connects TRBV6-1 to TRBJ1-2; D is undetermined. The V gene's germline CDR1 is MNHNS and CDR2 SASEGT. V was trimmed by 1 base and J by 1 base, leaving 13 bases between them. CDR3 length equals 16 residues.

The rearrangement joins TRBV6-5 to TRBJ1-6, with TRBD1 identical over 7 bases. Germline CDR1 MNHEY, CDR2 SVGAGI. Trimming removed 4 bases from V and 7 bases from J; junction bases left unmatched: 10. This CDR3 is built from 16 residues. This CDR3 is CASSWGGQAFNSPLHF. The CDR3 DNA reads as TGTGCCAGCAGTTGGGGTGGACAGGCCTTCAATTCACCCCTCCACTTT.